The following is a TCR beta chain sequence with its context. These data come from a study of blood T cell repertoires in COVID-19. The wider study: Whether acute or convalescent, the COVID-19 samples came from the United States, Italy and Spain.

Authors' analysis steps: Amplification with reference gene primers provided the estimates of nucleated cell counts. The assay was immunoSEQ multiplex PCR, and TCRdb's table has in-frame clones only and misses some. V and J calls and clone size come straight from that table; D and trimming were deduced from the DNA. The sample lists tens of thousands of clones, about 88% occurring once. The CDR3 extends over 13 amino acids. Trimming at V came to 2 bases and at J to 8 bases, leaving 3 bases not matched to a gene. Germline V gene data show CDR1 as KGHSH and CDR2 as LQKENI. Sequenced sample: peripheral blood. This chain links TRBV18 with TRBJ2-4, with 7 positions matching TRBD2. The TCR originated in a man in his 70s with acute or convalescent COVID-19. In nucleotides, the CDR3 is TGTGCCAGCTCACCAGTTGGGAGGGACATTCAGTACTTC. Its protein is CASSPVGRDIQYF.